This TCR beta chain was captured by sequencing in a study of naive and memory T cell subsets. Broader study findings: Over 90% of naive TCR sequences appeared only once, unlike memory subsets.

Of note for this clonotype: No antigen is known for it.

An equimolar mix of two oligonucleotides served as the beta constant-region primer for TRBC1 and TRBC2. Nested alpha and beta constant-region primers with the SP2 primer drove four PCR rounds on ligated cDNA. TCRdb analysed the UMI-ligation and nested PCR reads with MiXCR anew, one entry per CDR3 protein. The top ten hold roughly 0.86% of the sample, which has 120,000 or so distinct CDR3 sequences, approximately 37% seen once. This sequence originates from a human donor in good health. Sequences were obtained from central memory CD4+ T cells from blood.

The DNA for the CDR3 is TGTGCCAGCAGTAGCCGGACAGGGAATGAAAAACTGTTTTTT. Residues: CASSSRTGNEKLFF. The V gene is TRBV12-3 or TRBV12-4, the J gene TRBJ1-4; 8 nucleotides match TRBD1. V gave up 5 bases and J gave up 5 bases; unmatched junction bases: 4. CDR3 length equals 14 residues.